The 14 T cell receptor beta chains below come from one sample, sequenced in a study of preoperative IRX-2 immunotherapy in early breast cancer. Assay: immunoSEQ multiplex PCR; the TCRdb copy retains only in-frame clones and omits some. The table shows roughly 43,000 clones, with about 95% occurring only once. Treatment indicated: preoperative locoregional IRX-2 cytokine immunotherapy. The source material was tumor tissue, sampled after IRX-2 immunotherapy. The receptors originated from a human donor with breast cancer.

This clone was observed once. The chain is built from TRBV28 and TRBJ2-1; 10 nucleotides agree with TRBD1. V was clipped by 7 bases and J by 0 bases; unmatched bases: 12. The CDR3 runs 18 residues. In germline, CDR1 is MDHEN, CDR2 SYDVKM. CDR3 DNA sequence: TGTGCCAGCAACCTGGACAGGGGGGCCCTTAGCTCCTACAATGAGCAGTTCTTC. Translation: CASNLDRGALSSYNEQFF.

This chain joins TRBV28 and TRBJ2-3; the D is unclear. The CDR3 spans 14 residues. The germline V gene encodes CDR1 MDHEN and CDR2 SYDVKM. With 2 bases removed from V and 5 bases from J, the gap between germline ends came to 11 bases. Written as DNA, the CDR3 is TGTGCCAGCAGTTTACCTAGACCGAGAGATACGCAGTATTTT. Protein product: CASSLPRPRDTQYF.

This chain joins TRBV7-2 and TRBJ2-1; 10 bases fit TRBD1. The V gene's germline CDR1 is SGHTA and CDR2 FQGNSA. The ends lost 1 base at V and 7 bases at J; junction bases unmatched: 13. The CDR3 has 18 residues. CDR3: CASSLDQFSDRGSNEQFF. In DNA, the CDR3 is TGTGCCAGCAGCTTAGACCAGTTCTCGGACAGGGGGTCAAATGAGCAGTTCTTC.

V and J are TRBV6-5 and TRBJ2-7, with 9 bases aligning to TRBD2. CDR3 size: 15 residues. V gave up 4 bases and J gave up 3 bases; unmatched junction bases: 7. Germline V CDR1 and CDR2: MNHEY, SVGAGI. This CDR3 is CASSSYSGGRYEQYF. Here the CDR3 DNA reads TGTGCCAGCAGTTCTTATAGCGGGGGCCGCTACGAGCAGTACTTC.

The rearrangement joins TRBV28 to TRBJ2-1; D gene unclear. V gave up 6 bases and J gave up 8 bases, with 8 bases separating them. This CDR3 has 11 residues. Germline CDR1 is MDHEN and CDR2 is SYDVKM. Written as DNA, the CDR3 is TGTGCCAGCAGCCCCTTCTATGAGCAGTTCTTC. Protein sequence: CASSPFYEQFF.

In this sample, this clone turned up a few times. The rearrangement links TRBV6-5 to TRBJ1-2; D ambiguous. V was trimmed by 0 bases and J by 7 bases, leaving 12 bases between them. In germline, CDR1 is MNHEY, CDR2 SVGAGI. The CDR3 totals 14 residues. The CDR3 nucleotides are TGTGCCAGCAGTTACTCGACTGGGAATTCTGGCTACACCTTC. Amino acids: CASSYSTGNSGYTF.

V gene TRBV9 combines with J gene TRBJ2-3; D is uncertain. The V gene's germline CDR1 is SGDLS and CDR2 YYNGEE. V lost 1 base, J lost 4 bases, and 7 bases lay in between. The CDR3 covers 13 residues. CDR3 sequence (DNA): TGTGCCAGCAGCGTATCCCCAGCAGATACGCAGTATTTT. It encodes CASSVSPADTQYF.

This chain links TRBV14 with TRBJ2-1; D not certain. Trimming took off 2 bases at V and 0 bases at J, with 5 bases between the two ends. There are 14 residues in the CDR3. The germline gives CDR1 SGHDN, CDR2 FVKESK. This CDR3 reads CASSQRFSYNEQFF. Here the CDR3 DNA reads TGTGCCAGCAGCCAAAGATTCTCCTACAATGAGCAGTTCTTC.

The chain links TRBV6-5 to TRBJ2-1; D remains unclear. The CDR3 has 15 amino acids. V shed 2 bases and J shed 4 bases, with 12 bases lying between them. Looked up from germline, CDR1 is MNHEY and CDR2 is SVGAGI. Here the CDR3 reads CASSYTARLYNEQFF. CDR3 bases: TGTGCCAGCAGTTACACAGCCCGCTTATACAATGAGCAGTTCTTC.

The gene calls are TRBV4-1 and TRBJ2-5; 8 bases match TRBD2. The CDR3 is 15 residues long. Unmatched junction bases numbered 3, after V lost 1 base and J lost 2 bases. CDR1 MGHRA and CDR2 YSYEKL come from the germline V gene. The CDR3 region has the DNA TGCGCCAGCAGCCAAGTTAGCGGGGCACAAGAGACCCAGTACTTC. This encodes CASSQVSGAQETQYF.

This clone was seen just once. The chain is built from TRBV18 and TRBJ2-3, with TRBD2 matching 7 bases. V dropped 1 base and J dropped 2; count of bases not matched to a gene: 6. The CDR3 covers 16 residues. Germline CDR1 reads KGHSH; CDR2 reads LQKENI. The CDR3, as DNA: TGTGCCAGCTCACCACTCGGAGCGGGGTCCACAGATACGCAGTATTTT. Translation: CASSPLGAGSTDTQYF.

The V and J genes are TRBV27 and TRBJ2-2; perhaps TRBD2 as D (6 bases). Trimming removed 5 bases at V and 1 base at J, with 14 bases between. This CDR3 contains 16 residues. Germline lookup yields CDR1 MNHEY and CDR2 SMNVEV (reference sequence). The CDR3 region has the DNA TGTGCCAGCAGTGTCTCTAGCGTTGTGAACACCGGGGAGCTGTTTTTT. Its protein is CASSVSSVVNTGELFF.

The rearrangement joins TRBV2 to TRBJ2-3, with D possibly being TRBD1 or TRBD2 (5 bases each). Trimming cost V 8 bases and J 6 bases, with 15 bases left between them. CDR1 is SNHLY, CDR2 FYNNEI, per germline. There are 13 residues in the CDR3. The CDR3 DNA follows: TGTGCCAGCCTTGGGGGAGATGCGGATACGCAGTATTTT. As protein: CASLGGDADTQYF.

The CDR3 region is CASSLSRGDSPLHF. In nucleotides, the CDR3 is TGTGCCAGCAGCTTAAGCAGGGGGGATTCACCCCTCCACTTT. V gene TRBV7-2 combines with J gene TRBJ1-6; TRBD1 aligns across 7 bases. From germline, CDR1 is SGHTA and CDR2 FQGNSA. V lost 2 bases and J lost 8; bases outside the gene matches: 3. The CDR3 has 14 amino acids.